This TCR beta chain originates from a study of T cells after yellow fever vaccination. Study overall: Where fractions had low cell numbers, libraries were prepared from them with the SMART-Seq v4 Ultra Low Input RNA kit.

Note on this clonotype: Antigen: not known.

Trimming at V came to 3 bases and at J to 10 bases, leaving 5 bases not matched to a gene. The CDR3 extends over 13 amino acids. Germline CDR1 reads PRHDT; CDR2 reads FYEKMQ (reference sequence). Study-level results: It was the secondary response that reached its peak faster, day 5 versus 15, but it was weaker.

TCRdb reprocessed the 5' RACE reads via MiXCR and lists one record per CDR3 protein. The table lists 120,000 or so distinct CDR3 sequences, 12% to 15% of them singletons. The clonotype originates from a man aged 18 to 29 who received the YFV17D yellow fever vaccine. The genes are TRBV13 and TRBJ2-1; TRBD2 matches 8 bases. The material was CD8+ T cells sorted from PBMCs, obtained 5 days after the yellow fever booster vaccination. The CDR3 region has the DNA TGTGCCAGCAGCTTTTTGGCTAGCGGGGAGCAGTTCTTC. This codes for CASSFLASGEQFF.